The 27 T cell receptor beta chains presented below share a single source sample, sequenced in a study of T cell responses to AZD1222 COVID-19 vaccine (TCRdb year 2021). Receptor libraries were prepared by the immunoSEQ multiplex PCR assay. Entries here come from immuneACCESS through TCRdb and include only in-frame sequences with V and J called. Some clones fail to appear in such tables; in the studies checked, an unresolved V gene covers under half of the shortfall, and the cause of the remainder is unknown. For this sample the table gives under 50,000 clones, of which around 80% were detected only once. The top ten clonotypes cover 20% to 25% of the sample. In light of the paper, this sample's time point label describes: about 28 days (+/-7) after the second vaccine dose. The treatment or condition label of this sample denotes: meningococcal conjugate vaccine given as trial control. The sample here was peripheral blood, taken 28 days after the second dose of the MenACWY control vaccine. The receptors were gathered from an adult who received the MenACWY meningococcal vaccine as a control.

This clone was seen a single time. V usage is TRBV9 and J usage is TRBJ2-3; 10 positions agree with TRBD2. The ends lost 0 bases at V and 0 bases at J; junction bases unmatched: 4. This CDR3 has 17 amino acids. Germline CDR1 is SGDLS and CDR2 is YYNGEE. CDR3 residues: CASSVGLAGASTDTQYF. DNA of the CDR3: TGTGCCAGCAGCGTAGGGCTAGCGGGAGCCAGCACAGATACGCAGTATTTT.

This chain joins TRBV5-1 and TRBJ1-2; 11 bases line up with TRBD1. There are 15 residues in the CDR3. The V gene's germline CDR1 is SGHRS and CDR2 YFSETQ. With 5 bases clipped from V and 5 bases from J, the junction kept 8 bases outside the gene matches. CDR3 DNA: TGCGCCAGCAGTCCCGGACAGGGGGCTAGGTATGGCTACACCTTC. This gives the protein CASSPGQGARYGYTF.

This chain connects TRBV27 to TRBJ2-2, with 10 bases aligning to TRBD2. This CDR3 is 17 amino acids long. Germline-derived CDR1 and CDR2 are MNHEY and SMNVEV (reference sequence). The V and J ends lost 3 bases and 1 base, in that order; junction bases with no gene match: 5. CDR3 protein: CASSFPSSGGNTGELFF. CDR3 coding DNA: TGTGCCAGCAGTTTCCCCTCTAGCGGGGGGAACACCGGGGAGCTGTTTTTT.

The chain is built from TRBV7-9 and TRBJ2-7, with 8 bases fitting TRBD1. V was pared by 4 bases and J by 5 bases, with 10 bases of the junction left unmatched. Germline assignment: CDR1 SEHNR and CDR2 FQNEAQ (reference sequence). This CDR3 is 15 amino acids long. This CDR3 is CASSWTGTGMNEQYF. As DNA, the CDR3 is TGTGCCAGCAGCTGGACCGGGACAGGCATGAACGAGCAGTACTTC.

This sequence joins TRBV3-1 (or the pseudogene TRBV3-2) and TRBJ1-2; 7 bases agree with TRBD1. The CDR3 runs 14 residues. Germline-derived CDR1 and CDR2 are LGHDT and YNNKEL (reference sequence). Trimming at V came to 1 base and at J to 7 bases, leaving 6 bases not matched to a gene. CDR3 nucleotide sequence: TGTGCCAGCAGCCAAGCGACAGGGTACGGTGGCTACACCTTC. Protein: CASSQATGYGGYTF.

The chain uses TRBV11-2 and TRBJ2-3; 7 bases match TRBD1. Germline loops: CDR1 SGHAT, CDR2 FQNNGV. The CDR3 spans 14 residues. V lost 10 bases, J lost 2 bases, and 9 bases stayed unmatched. Here the CDR3 reads CATIPGTDTDTQYF. CDR3 DNA: TGTGCCACCATACCCGGGACAGACACAGATACGCAGTATTTT.

This sequence joins TRBV30 and TRBJ1-2; D gene uncertain. This CDR3 has 14 residues. V was shortened by 6 bases and J by 4 bases, with 18 bases between the two germline ends. The germline V gene encodes CDR1 GTSNPN and CDR2 SVGIG (reference sequence). CDR3 nucleotide sequence: TGTGCCTGCCCCCTCGGACGGAGACTCTATGGCTACACCTTC. Encoded protein: CACPLGRRLYGYTF.

V is TRBV28 and J is TRBJ2-2, with a weak D call TRBD1 (5 bases). The CDR3 has 15 amino acids. The V end was cut by 6 bases, the J end by 5 bases, with 16 bases between. The germline V gene has CDR1 MDHEN and CDR2 SYDVKM. The CDR3 spells CASSAPSRVTGELFF. In nucleotides, the CDR3 is TGTGCCAGCAGCGCCCCCTCCAGGGTGACCGGGGAGCTGTTTTTT.

The chain has TRBV24-1 and TRBJ2-1; 9 bases agree with TRBD2. V was clipped by 5 bases and J by 7 bases; unmatched bases: 5. The germline gives CDR1 KGHDR, CDR2 SFDVKD. This CDR3 comprises 14 residues. As DNA, the CDR3 is TGTGCCACCAGTGTAGCGGGGGCGGGGAATGAGCAGTTCTTC. It yields the protein CATSVAGAGNEQFF.

The chain joins TRBV11-2 to TRBJ1-2; 10 nucleotides align to TRBD1. V lost 10 bases and J lost 5; bases outside the gene matches: 7. The CDR3 contains 13 residues. Germline CDR1 and CDR2: SGHAT and FQNNGV. The CDR3 is CAIMTGGRYGYTF. Written as DNA, the CDR3 is TGTGCCATCATGACAGGGGGCCGGTATGGCTACACCTTC. Variable domain in full (rest from reference TRBV11-2 and TRBJ1-2): EAGVAQSPRYKIIEKRQSVAFWCNPISGHATLYWYQQILGQGPKLLIQFQNNGVVDDSQLPKDRFSAERLKGVDSTLKIQPAKLEDSAVYLCAIMTGGRYGYTFGSGTRLTVV.

This clone was counted between two and nine times. The V gene is TRBV9, the J gene TRBJ2-3; TRBD2 agrees at 7 bases. The CDR3 runs to 17 residues. Per the germline V gene, CDR1 is SGDLS and CDR2 is YYNGEE. Trimming took 4 bases from V and 1 from J; bases not matched to a gene: 12. The CDR3 is CASSPHGERGGTDTQYF. CDR3 in DNA: TGTGCCAGCAGCCCCCACGGGGAACGGGGGGGCACAGATACGCAGTATTTT. Variable domain in full (rest from reference TRBV9 and TRBJ2-3): DSGVTQTPKHLITATGQRVTLRCSPRSGDLSVYWYQQSLDQGLQFLIQYYNGEERAKGNILERFSAQQFPDLHSELNLSSLELGDSALYFCASSPHGERGGTDTQYFGPGTRLTVL.

The chain uses TRBV3-1 (or the pseudogene TRBV3-2) and TRBJ2-7; 7 nucleotides line up with TRBD1. The CDR3 spans 16 residues. CDR1 and CDR2 from the germline V gene are LGHDT and YNNKEL (reference sequence). The J segment lost 0 bases and the V segment lost 3 bases, leaving 8 bases of the junction unmatched. CDR3 DNA: TGTGCCAGCAGCCAGCAAGCCGGGACAGCCTCCTACGAGCAGTACTTC. Translating gives CASSQQAGTASYEQYF.

This sequence joins TRBV14 and TRBJ1-2, with D possibly matching TRBD1 (5 bases). From germline, CDR1 is SGHDN and CDR2 FVKESK. This CDR3 contains 14 residues. The ends were cut back, 1 base at V and 4 bases at J, with 10 bases in the middle. CDR3 in amino acids: CASSQASGSYGYTF. In DNA, the CDR3 is TGTGCCAGCAGCCAAGCTTCAGGGAGCTATGGCTACACCTTC.

This clone was seen more than once but under ten times. This rearrangement joins TRBV7-9 to TRBJ1-5, with 8 bases fitting TRBD1. Germline trimming cut 5 bases from V and 6 bases from J; bases unmatched to any gene: 3. CDR1 is SEHNR and CDR2 is FQNEAQ in the germline V gene (reference sequence). This CDR3 spans 13 amino acids. The DNA for the CDR3 is TGTGCCAGCAGCCCTACAGGGGGTCAGCCCCAGCATTTT. It yields the protein CASSPTGGQPQHF.

The chain joins TRBV6-1 to TRBJ2-6; D gene ambiguous. Per the germline V gene, CDR1 is MNHNS and CDR2 is SASEGT. V was trimmed by 2 bases and J by 0 bases, leaving 5 bases between them. The CDR3 is made up of 15 amino acids. This CDR3 reads CASSEQSSGANVLTF. DNA for the CDR3: TGTGCCAGCAGTGAACAGAGCTCTGGGGCCAACGTCCTGACTTTC.

V usage is TRBV6-5 and J usage is TRBJ2-4, with 7 bases matching TRBD1. J lost 1 base, V lost 0 bases, and 3 bases had no gene match. The CDR3 is 16 amino acids. Germline CDR1 is MNHEY and CDR2 is SVGAGI. The CDR3 DNA reads as TGTGCCAGCAGTTACTCCTCGACAGGGGCCAAAAACATTCAGTACTTC. This translates into CASSYSSTGAKNIQYF.

The CDR3 DNA reads as TGCGCCAGCAGTGAGTCCCTGAGGGGGCAGCCCCAGCATTTT. This translates into CASSESLRGQPQHF. J is TRBJ1-5 and V is TRBV10-2; D might be TRBD1 (6 bases). The CDR3 is 14 residues long. Germline loops: CDR1 WSHSY, CDR2 SAAADI. The ends were cut back, 0 bases at V and 7 bases at J, with 10 bases in the middle.

The rearrangement joins TRBV5-1 to TRBJ2-1; TRBD2 aligns across 8 bases. The CDR3 contains 16 residues. Germline CDR1 is SGHRS and CDR2 is YFSETQ. After removal of 2 bases from V and 6 bases from J, the junction contained 10 bases not matched to a gene. This chain's CDR3 is CASSLHRTTSGNEQFF. Written as DNA, the CDR3 is TGCGCCAGCAGCTTACACAGGACCACTAGCGGCAATGAGCAGTTCTTC. Together with reference TRBV5-1 and TRBJ2-1, the CDR3 gives the full variable domain: KAGVTQTPRYLIKTRGQQVTLSCSPISGHRSVSWYQQTPGQGLQFLFEYFSETQRNKGNFPGRFSGRQFSNSRSEMNVSTLELGDSALYLCASSLHRTTSGNEQFFGPGTRLTVL.

This chain links TRBV6-5 with TRBJ1-5; D is unresolved. V dropped 5 bases and J dropped 4 bases, with 9 bases sitting between them. Germline V gene lookup returns CDR1 MNHEY and CDR2 SVGAGI. The CDR3 is 13 residues long. The CDR3 DNA sequence: TGTGCCAGCAGTCTGGACTTAAATCAGCCCCAGCATTTT. This gives the protein CASSLDLNQPQHF.

This rearrangement joins TRBV29-1 to TRBJ1-5; D is unresolved. Trimming removed 2 bases at V and 0 bases at J, with 8 bases between. The germline gives CDR1 SQVTM, CDR2 ANQGSEA. The CDR3 has 14 amino acids. Written as DNA, the CDR3 is TGCAGCGTTGAATCGGGAAATAGCAATCAGCCCCAGCATTTT. Protein: CSVESGNSNQPQHF.

The chain couples TRBV7-8 to TRBJ1-6, with D hard to call. The CDR3 extends over 15 amino acids. Germline assignment: CDR1 SGHVS and CDR2 FQNEAQ. Trimming stripped 5 bases from V and 6 bases from J, with 14 bases between. The CDR3 protein is CASSVELTSNSPLHF. The CDR3 DNA sequence: TGTGCCAGCAGCGTGGAATTGACATCTAATTCACCCCTCCACTTT.

With regard to this clone: This sample includes further DNA sequences coding for the same CDR3. The CDR3 DNA sequence: TGTGCCAGCAGTTCCGGCAATCAGCCCCAGCATTTT. Amino acids: CASSSGNQPQHF. The chain uses TRBV28 and TRBJ1-5; D gene unclear. There are 12 residues in the CDR3. Germline-derived CDR1 and CDR2 are MDHEN and SYDVKM. V lost 4 bases, J lost 2 bases, and 3 bases lay in between.

The rearrangement uses TRBV2 and TRBJ2-7, with D unresolved. The V gene lost 8 bases and the J gene lost 1 base, with 12 bases spanning the gap. Per the germline V gene, CDR1 is SNHLY and CDR2 is FYNNEI. CDR3 length: 13 residues. The CDR3 is CASGTASSYEQYF. The CDR3 nucleotides are TGTGCCAGCGGAACGGCGTCGTCCTACGAGCAGTACTTC.

V and J are TRBV10-3 and TRBJ1-2; D not certain. The CDR3 consists of 14 residues. Germline lookup yields CDR1 ENHRY and CDR2 SYGVKD. Trimming removed 3 bases at V and 4 bases at J, with 12 bases between. The DNA of the CDR3 is TGTGCCATCAGTGAAAGTTATACCCTCTATGGCTACACCTTC. Amino acids: CAISESYTLYGYTF.

The chain has TRBV5-1 and TRBJ2-2, with 10 bases aligning to TRBD2. J lost 3 bases, V lost 5 bases, and 4 bases had no gene match. Germline CDR1 is SGHRS and CDR2 is YFSETQ. This CDR3 has 15 amino acids. The CDR3 loop reads CASRWLAGDTGELFF. The CDR3 DNA sequence: TGCGCCAGCAGGTGGCTAGCGGGAGACACCGGGGAGCTGTTTTTT.

The V call is TRBV27, the J call TRBJ2-7; D is undetermined. This CDR3 has 13 amino acids. Germline V lookup: CDR1 MNHEY, CDR2 SMNVEV (reference sequence). Trimming removed 5 bases from V and 4 bases from J, with 12 bases in between. CDR3 loop: CASSPLTAYEQYF. DNA of the CDR3: TGTGCCAGCAGTCCCCTAACGGCGTACGAGCAGTACTTC.

V gene TRBV5-1 combines with J gene TRBJ2-5; D is unclear. CDR1 and CDR2 (germline): SGHRS, YFSETQ. The CDR3 runs 14 residues. The V gene lost 0 bases and the J gene lost 13 bases, with 19 bases spanning the gap. The chain's CDR3 is CASSLAPSPEWRYF. The CDR3 bases are TGCGCCAGCAGCTTGGCCCCTAGTCCTGAGTGGCGGTACTTC.